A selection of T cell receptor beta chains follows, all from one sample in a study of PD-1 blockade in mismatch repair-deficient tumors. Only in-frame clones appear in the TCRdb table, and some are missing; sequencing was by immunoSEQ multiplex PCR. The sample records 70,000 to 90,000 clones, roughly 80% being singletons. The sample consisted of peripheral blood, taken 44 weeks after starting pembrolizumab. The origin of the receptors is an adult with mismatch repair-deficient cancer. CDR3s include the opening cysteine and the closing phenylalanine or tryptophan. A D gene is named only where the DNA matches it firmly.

CDR3: CASSLWTELYGYTF
V: TRBV28
D: NA
J: TRBJ1-2

CDR3: CASKTSGRTDTQYF
V: TRBV6-6
D: TRBD2
J: TRBJ2-3

CDR3: CASSLLAEHTDTQYF
V: TRBV6-5
D: TRBD2
J: TRBJ2-3

CDR3: CASSYLKGGGYIEQYF
V: TRBV6-5
D: TRBD1
J: TRBJ2-7

CDR3: CASSLASTDTQYF
V: TRBV5-1
D: NA
J: TRBJ2-3

CDR3: CASSLRPATDTQYF
V: TRBV5-4
D: NA
J: TRBJ2-3

CDR3: CASSDEQATEKLFF
V: TRBV25-1
D: NA
J: TRBJ1-4

CDR3: CASGGDGRDTGELFF
V: TRBV12-5
D: TRBD2
J: TRBJ2-2

CDR3: CATSRLTQGGSEQYF
V: TRBV15
D: NA
J: TRBJ2-7

CDR3: CASSAGQGQETQYF
V: TRBV5-1
D: TRBD1
J: TRBJ2-5

CDR3: CATSLTGTALKLFF
V: TRBV15
D: TRBD1
J: TRBJ1-4

CDR3: CASSSQGGRTGELFF
V: TRBV5-1
D: TRBD2
J: TRBJ2-2

CDR3: CASSLVGGEGYEQYF
V: TRBV11-3
D: NA
J: TRBJ2-7

CDR3: CASSYQTGANTGELFF
V: TRBV27
D: TRBD1
J: TRBJ2-2

CDR3: CSAQGTGELFF
V: TRBV29-1
D: NA
J: TRBJ2-2

CDR3: CATSRDSGSYNEQFF
V: TRBV15
D: NA
J: TRBJ2-1

CDR3: CASSERLAGYNEQFF
V: TRBV10-2
D: TRBD2
J: TRBJ2-1

CDR3: CASSPSGQPYYGYTF
V: TRBV7-6
D: NA
J: TRBJ1-2

CDR3: CASSAGQNYGYTF
V: TRBV19
D: NA
J: TRBJ1-2

CDR3: CASSSDRGTDTQYF
V: TRBV2
D: TRBD1
J: TRBJ2-3

CDR3: CASRIGRELYF
V: TRBV19
D: TRBD2
J: TRBJ2-7

CDR3: CASSIGFGGNWPQHF
V: TRBV19
D: NA
J: TRBJ1-5

CDR3: CASSLREEGEQFF
V: TRBV7-8
D: TRBD2
J: TRBJ2-1

CDR3: CASSEATGARSYEQYF
V: TRBV25-1
D: NA
J: TRBJ2-7

CDR3: CASSSSSGSSYNEQFF
V: TRBV5-4
D: TRBD2
J: TRBJ2-1

CDR3: CASGGGQGFYSNQPQHF
V: TRBV12-5
D: TRBD1
J: TRBJ1-5

CDR3: CASSVDRVRRGDYGYTF
V: TRBV7-9
D: TRBD1
J: TRBJ1-2

CDR3: CASSLRKAGGPIYNEQFF
V: TRBV7-3
D: TRBD2
J: TRBJ2-1

CDR3: CASRRIKGLAGGVGTDTQYF
V: TRBV19
D: TRBD2
J: TRBJ2-3

CDR3: CASSVVNYEQFF
V: TRBV9
D: NA
J: NA

CDR3: CASSQPEAGSNEKLFF
V: TRBV4-3
D: NA
J: TRBJ1-4

CDR3: CSVDGGVNYGYTF
V: TRBV29-1
D: NA
J: TRBJ1-2

CDR3: CATSRGGGSGANVLTF
V: TRBV15
D: NA
J: TRBJ2-6

CDR3: CASSVEVSNQPQHF
V: TRBV9
D: NA
J: TRBJ1-5

CDR3: CASSVGEGRYGYTF
V: TRBV9
D: NA
J: TRBJ1-2

CDR3: CASSVGAGWYQETQYF
V: TRBV9
D: NA
J: TRBJ2-5

CDR3: CASSFQGDLGQFF
V: TRBV7-9
D: TRBD1
J: TRBJ2-1

CDR3: CASSSMVGSPYNEQFF
V: TRBV7-9
D: NA
J: TRBJ2-1

CDR3: CASRTLSGANVLTF
V: TRBV19
D: NA
J: TRBJ2-6

CDR3: CAWSVGRGYNEQFF
V: TRBV30
D: NA
J: TRBJ2-1

CDR3: CASSLPGPDYGYTF
V: TRBV5-1
D: NA
J: TRBJ1-2

CDR3: CASSDPSMGTYEQYF
V: TRBV6-6
D: NA
J: TRBJ2-7

CDR3: CASSLSNQPQHF
V: TRBV6-6
D: NA
J: TRBJ1-5

CDR3: CAWSPGENTGELFF
V: TRBV30
D: NA
J: TRBJ2-2

CDR3: CASSWTEPPLYEQYF
V: TRBV6-1
D: NA
J: TRBJ2-7

CDR3: CASSPARHSLDYGYTF
V: TRBV19
D: NA
J: TRBJ1-2

CDR3: CASSGNRNIQYF
V: TRBV25-1
D: NA
J: TRBJ2-4

CDR3: CASSPSAGGLGEQYF
V: TRBV11-3
D: TRBD2
J: TRBJ2-7

CDR3: CASRGVTSYEQYF
V: TRBV28
D: NA
J: TRBJ2-7

CDR3: CASSDSKTRGSYNEQFF
V: TRBV6-4
D: NA
J: TRBJ2-1

CDR3: CASSPGGGLYGYTF
V: TRBV18
D: NA
J: TRBJ1-2

CDR3: CASSIGTTGNTIYF
V: TRBV19
D: NA
J: TRBJ1-3

CDR3: CASSWDPYNEQFF
V: TRBV5-1
D: NA
J: TRBJ2-1